These 15 T cell receptor beta chains were sequenced from one sample in a study of cytomegalovirus exposure and HLA in healthy donors. It was with 60 Vbeta and 13 Jbeta primers that the PCR ran. Measured with immunoSEQ multiplex PCR; TCRdb has only the in-frame clones, and not every one. The table shows roughly 180,000 clones, with roughly 80% occurring only once. Sequencing input: PBMCs. These receptors were collected from a woman in her forties or fifties in good health and CMV-seropositive.

The chain combines TRBV7-2 with TRBJ2-1; perhaps TRBD2 as D (6 bases). The CDR3 extends over 16 amino acids. CDR1 and CDR2 from the germline V gene are SGHTA and FQGNSA. The V end lost 5 bases, the J end lost 5 bases, and 19 bases lay between the germline ends. In DNA, the CDR3 is TGTGCCAGCAGCCGTTTGGGAGGCTACAATAACAATGAGCAGTTCTTC. Its translation: CASSRLGGYNNNEQFF.

This clone was picked up a small number of times. CDR3 residues: CASRRQGPYEQYF. The CDR3 DNA sequence: TGTGCCAGCAGGCGACAGGGGCCCTACGAGCAGTACTTC. The V gene is TRBV27, the J gene TRBJ2-7, with TRBD1 identical over 8 bases. Germline assignment: CDR1 MNHEY and CDR2 SMNVEV (reference sequence). With V trimmed by 6 bases and J by 2 bases, 3 bases remained unmatched. The CDR3 has 13 amino acids.

This sequence joins TRBV4-3 and TRBJ2-3; perhaps TRBD1 as D (6 bases). Trimming left V 0 bases short and J 6 bases short, with 16 bases between. Germline values: CDR1 LGHNA, CDR2 YSLEER. The CDR3 covers 16 residues. The DNA for the CDR3 is TGCGCCAGCAGCCAAGATGGGCGGGTAAGGGGGGATACGCAGTATTTT. It codes for CASSQDGRVRGDTQYF.

The chain links TRBV2 to TRBJ2-1; tentative D call: TRBD1 (6 bases). Trimming cost V 10 bases and J 7 bases, with 14 bases left between them. There are 12 residues in the CDR3. In germline, CDR1 is SNHLY, CDR2 FYNNEI. The CDR3 sequence is CATQTGPNEQFF. In DNA, the CDR3 is TGTGCCACCCAGACAGGCCCTAATGAGCAGTTCTTC.

The chain has TRBV18 and TRBJ2-7; maybe TRBD1 (5 bases). CDR1 and CDR2 from the germline V gene are KGHSH and LQKENI. With 6 bases removed from V and 1 base from J, the gap between germline ends came to 16 bases. CDR3 length: 15 residues. The CDR3 DNA reads as TGTGCCAGCTCCAGGGATTTCCTGGTGTCCTACGAGCAGTACTTC. It yields the protein CASSRDFLVSYEQYF.

The rearrangement uses TRBV6-5 and TRBJ1-1; 7 bases are a match to TRBD1. The ends lost 6 bases at V and 8 bases at J; junction bases unmatched: 9. The CDR3 has 13 residues. Per the germline V gene, CDR1 is MNHEY and CDR2 is SVGAGI. The CDR3, as DNA: TGTGCCAGCAGCCTTGGGACAGACGTCGAAGCTTTCTTT. It codes for CASSLGTDVEAFF.

This clone is a singleton in its sample. V gene TRBV10-3 combines with J gene TRBJ1-1, with D possibly TRBD1 on 5 matching bases. The CDR3 is made up of 16 amino acids. Germline CDR1 and CDR2: ENHRY and SYGVKD. V lost 0 bases to trimming and J lost 0 bases, with 11 bases between them. The CDR3 DNA is TGTGCCATCAGTGAGTCGCTAGACAGATTGAACACTGAAGCTTTCTTT. As protein: CAISESLDRLNTEAFF.

The chain combines TRBV30 with TRBJ1-1, with D tentatively TRBD1 (5 bases). Germline V gene lookup returns CDR1 GTSNPN and CDR2 SVGIG (reference sequence). The length of the CDR3 is 12 residues. V was clipped by 0 bases and J by 8 bases, with 10 bases between them. The CDR3 loop is CAWSVGATEAFF. In DNA, the CDR3 is TGTGCCTGGAGTGTAGGGGCTACCGAAGCTTTCTTT.

The rearrangement joins TRBV28 to TRBJ1-3; no definite D call. CDR1 MDHEN and CDR2 SYDVKM come from the germline V gene. V was trimmed by 4 bases and J by 0 bases, leaving 13 bases between them. The CDR3 contains 16 residues. The CDR3 spells CASSSPSRDSGNTIYF. The CDR3 nucleotides are TGTGCCAGCAGTTCACCTTCGAGGGACTCTGGAAACACCATATATTTT.

V gene TRBV6-4 combines with J gene TRBJ2-3; 7 nucleotides line up with TRBD2. From germline, CDR1 is MRHNA and CDR2 SNTAGT. V gave up 1 base and J gave up 1 base; unmatched junction bases: 5. CDR3 length: 16 amino acids. The chain's CDR3 is CASSDLIGGGTDTQYF. The CDR3 DNA reads TGTGCCAGCAGTGACTTAATTGGGGGGGGCACAGATACGCAGTATTTT.

The rearrangement links TRBV7-8 to TRBJ2-7; 8 bases are shared with TRBD2. Germline CDR1 and CDR2: SGHVS and FQNEAQ. This CDR3 is 15 amino acids long. V gave up 5 bases and J gave up 5 bases; unmatched junction bases: 11. The CDR3 loop is CASSLPGGLGNEQYF. For the CDR3, the DNA is TGTGCCAGCAGCCTACCGGGGGGGCTAGGGAACGAGCAGTACTTC.

V is TRBV19 and J is TRBJ1-2, with 7 bases aligning to TRBD1. Germline CDR1 is LNHDA and CDR2 is SQIVND (reference sequence). The CDR3 sequence is 17 residues long. J was trimmed by 2 bases and V by 3 bases; bases with no gene match: 12. The CDR3 region has the DNA TGTGCCAGTAGTATTTACAAAGATGGGACAGACAACTATGGCTACACCTTC. Encoded protein: CASSIYKDGTDNYGYTF.

The rearrangement links TRBV27 to TRBJ1-5; D is possibly TRBD1 (5 bases). CDR3 length: 14 residues. Deletions cut 7 bases from V and 0 bases from J, with 10 bases between. Germline V gene data show CDR1 as MNHEY and CDR2 as SMNVEV (reference sequence). The CDR3, as DNA: TGTGCCAGCAAAGACAGCTATAGCAATCAGCCCCAGCATTTT. Protein product: CASKDSYSNQPQHF.

The chain uses TRBV7-9 and TRBJ1-3; no definite D call. Germline CDR1 SEHNR, CDR2 FQNEAQ (reference sequence). The CDR3 runs to 13 residues. Trimming removed 6 bases at V and 1 base at J, with 7 bases between. Here the CDR3 DNA reads TGTGCCAGCAGGGAGGTTTCTGGAAACACCATATATTTT. Translated: CASREVSGNTIYF.

The rearrangement uses TRBV6-5 and TRBJ1-1, with TRBD1 matching 9 bases. From germline, CDR1 is MNHEY and CDR2 SVGAGI. The CDR3 is made up of 14 amino acids. V lost 7 bases and J lost 4; bases outside the gene matches: 7. The CDR3 protein is CASTPGQGTTEAFF. CDR3 in DNA: TGTGCCAGCACTCCCGGACAGGGGACCACTGAAGCTTTCTTT.